This record covers a single T cell receptor (beta chain). Repertoires were generated with immunoSEQ multiplex PCR, while TCRdb's copy carries only in-frame clones and drops some. The sample has 400,000 to 550,000 clones; 75% to 90% are singletons. The data stem from a study of blood T cell repertoires in COVID-19. The CDR3 covers 14 residues. The germline CDR1 and CDR2 sequences are WNHNN and SYGVQD (reference sequence). Trimming removed 5 bases from V and 0 bases from J, with 9 bases in between. The genes are TRBV10-1 and TRBJ2-3; possible D gene TRBD2, 5 bases. Sequencing was performed on peripheral blood. The origin of this receptor is a woman under 40 with acute or convalescent COVID-19. As DNA, the CDR3 is TGCGCCAGCAGTCTAGGCGGGAGCACAGATACGCAGTATTTT. Its translation: CASSLGGSTDTQYF.